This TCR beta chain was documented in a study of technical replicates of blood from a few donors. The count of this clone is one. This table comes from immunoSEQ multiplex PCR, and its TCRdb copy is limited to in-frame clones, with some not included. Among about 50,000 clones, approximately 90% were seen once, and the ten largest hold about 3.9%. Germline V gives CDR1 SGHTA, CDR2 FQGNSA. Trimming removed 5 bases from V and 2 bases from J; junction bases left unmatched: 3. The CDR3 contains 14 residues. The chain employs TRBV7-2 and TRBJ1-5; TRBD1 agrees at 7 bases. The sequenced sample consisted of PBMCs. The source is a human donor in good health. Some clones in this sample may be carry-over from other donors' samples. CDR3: CASSNTGGNQPQHF. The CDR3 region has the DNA TGTGCCAGCAGCAACACAGGGGGCAATCAGCCCCAGCATTTT.